This T cell receptor (beta chain) derives from a study of beta chain features in type 1 diabetes (dated 2018 in TCRdb). Study-wide context: No differences in mean age, gender distribution, total cell number or subset yield were found between patients and healthy donors. A total of roughly 98,000,000 sorted cells were examined across all samples, and RNA yield correlated strongly with the number of cells per subset. In the study, recently diagnosed type 1 diabetes patients and matched healthy donors were compared on the TCRB repertoires of their sorted circulating CD4+ T cell subsets. Naive and central memory subsets were obtained from all 30 or so donors, but regulatory and stem cell-like memory subsets were isolated from only 8 patients and roughly eight healthy donors.

Study-wide findings and limitations: At VDJ recombination sites, type 1 diabetes patients had fewer insertions and more deleted nucleotides, which implies abnormalities in thymic rearrangement. Naive, central memory and regulatory TCRB repertoires appeared to be more similar among patients than among healthy donors. Shorter templates might have been favored by PCR, but patient and control samples were amplified and corrected together, so both groups would have been affected equally by any skew. Sequencing cDNA rather than genomic DNA could over-represent highly expressing activated cells, although activation and CD3 levels did not differ between groups. A moderate but significant shortening of TCRB CDR3 length was observed in type 1 diabetes patients in all four CD4+ subsets. Only small numbers of individuals were included in the HLA sub-analyses, which left unresolved whether HLA type had any influence on TCRB rearrangement.

All of the isolated RNA was reverse transcribed with the High Capacity cDNA Reverse Transcription Kit, so expressed TCRB transcripts were sequenced. Naive, central memory and regulatory T cell samples underwent deep immunoSEQ sequencing, averaging approximately 3.5 million total reads per sample. After sorted cells were lysed in RLT buffer, RNA was extracted with DNase-treated RNeasy Micro or Mini kits, with the choice depending on cell number. Each cell subset was processed separately to prevent cross-contamination, with patient and healthy donor samples processed together. The immunoSEQ multiplex PCR was used to amplify TCRB sequences from cDNA, generating 87-bp fragments that spanned the CDR3 region. Sequencing of the amplicons was done on the Illumina HiSeq platform. The published analysis was carried out like this. Synthetic template baselines were used to correct PCR bias computationally, reads within Hamming distance 2 were collapsed, and singletons that could not be merged were discarded. Reads were aligned against IMGT to assign V, D and J genes, CDR3 length and insertions or deletions at six rearrangement sites. Within each subset, clonotype counts were normalized to sorted cell number, and only after that were true diversity and Gini coefficients computed with the tcR R package. The overlap coefficient, calculated on TCRB nucleotide sequences, was used to quantify repertoire sharing. In TCRdb, the immuneACCESS table is reduced to in-frame sequences with V and J assigned. These tables do not hold every clone; where another copy was compared, an unresolved V gene accounts for under half, and the others remain unexplained. The V and J calls and clone size were taken over from that table, and D and trimming were inferred from the DNA. This sample has about 150,000 clones in its table, and roughly 8% of those were observed once. Together, the top ten hold approximately 0.5% of the sample.

Each donor gave one peripheral blood draw, averaging roughly 120 mL, which was collected into heparinised tubes. Using a panel that included CD45RO, CCR7, CD25, CD127, CD95 and CD27, naive, central memory, regulatory and stem cell-like memory CD4+ T cells were sorted on a BD FACSAria II. A purity above 98% was achieved for all sorted populations. PBMCs were isolated immediately by Lymphoprep density gradient centrifugation and stained directly without culture. So that batch effects would be minimized, each experiment stained and sorted samples in pairs, pairing one healthy donor with one patient. Of note for this clone: The antigen it recognizes is unknown. No clone much larger than this one lies a single base away; base qualities are absent. The sample has other DNA sequences that encode this CDR3 too.

Via the germline V gene, CDR1 is KGHSH and CDR2 LQKENI. V and J are trimmed by 3 bases and 2 bases, and the gene matches miss 3 bases of the junction. There are 15 amino acids in the CDR3, from cysteine to phenylalanine inclusive. The kept DNA is CDR3 alone, 45 bases in frame from the first base. Here the chain combines TRBV18 and TRBJ2-3, and 9 junctional nucleotides match TRBD1. This receptor was identified in a man aged 18 to 29 with type 1 diabetes. The specimen sequenced was central memory CD4+ T cells from blood. The nucleotide sequence is TGTGCCAGCTCACCTAGGACAGGGGTCACAGATACGCAGTATTTT. The resulting protein is CASSPRTGVTDTQYF.